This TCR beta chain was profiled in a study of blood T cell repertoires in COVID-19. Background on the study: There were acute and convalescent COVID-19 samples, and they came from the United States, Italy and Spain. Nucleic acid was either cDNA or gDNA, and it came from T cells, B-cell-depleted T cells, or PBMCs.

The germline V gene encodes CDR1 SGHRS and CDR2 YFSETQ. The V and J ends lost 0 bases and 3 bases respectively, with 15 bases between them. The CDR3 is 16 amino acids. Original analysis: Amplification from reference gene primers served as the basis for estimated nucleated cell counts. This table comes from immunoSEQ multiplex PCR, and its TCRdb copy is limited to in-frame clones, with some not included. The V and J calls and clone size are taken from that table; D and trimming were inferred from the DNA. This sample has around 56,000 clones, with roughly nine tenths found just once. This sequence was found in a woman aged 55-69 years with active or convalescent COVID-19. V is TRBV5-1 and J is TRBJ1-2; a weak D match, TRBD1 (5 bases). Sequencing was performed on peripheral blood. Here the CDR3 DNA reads TGCGCCAGCAGCTTGGGCCATGCGGGACTCGACTATGGCTACACCTTC. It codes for CASSLGHAGLDYGYTF.